This T cell receptor (beta chain) originates from a study of control samples from healthy donors and cancer patients. The CDR3 is 14 amino acids. After removal of 6 bases from V and 5 bases from J, the junction contained 9 bases not matched to a gene. CDR1 LGHNT and CDR2 FRNRAP come from the germline V gene. Sequencing was performed with immunoSEQ multiplex PCR; in TCRdb, only in-frame clones are kept and a portion is missing. Of around 72,000 clones in the sample, approximately 88% are singletons; the top ten hold roughly 15%. This clonotype was obtained from a man aged 50 to 60 in good health. The V call is TRBV12-5, the J call TRBJ2-7; the match to TRBD1 covers 8 bases. Sequencing was carried out using blood. The CDR3 here is CASGLGQGNHEQYF. The CDR3 DNA follows: TGTGCTAGTGGCCTCGGACAGGGCAACCACGAGCAGTACTTC.